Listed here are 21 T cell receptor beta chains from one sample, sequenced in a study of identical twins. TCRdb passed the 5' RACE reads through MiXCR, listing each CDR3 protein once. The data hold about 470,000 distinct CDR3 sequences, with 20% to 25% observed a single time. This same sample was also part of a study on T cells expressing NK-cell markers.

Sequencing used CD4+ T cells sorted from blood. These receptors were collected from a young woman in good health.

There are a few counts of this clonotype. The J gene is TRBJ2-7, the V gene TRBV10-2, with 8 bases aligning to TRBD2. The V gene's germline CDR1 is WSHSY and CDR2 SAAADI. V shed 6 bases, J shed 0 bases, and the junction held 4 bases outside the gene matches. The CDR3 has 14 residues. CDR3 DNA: TGCGCCAGCAGGGAGCGGGGGAGCTCCTACGAGCAGTACTTC. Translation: CASRERGSSYEQYF.

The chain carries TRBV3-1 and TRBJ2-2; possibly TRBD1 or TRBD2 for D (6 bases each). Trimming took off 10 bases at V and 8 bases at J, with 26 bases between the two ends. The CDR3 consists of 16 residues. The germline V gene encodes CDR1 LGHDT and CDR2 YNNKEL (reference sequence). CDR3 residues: CATRLQRGDALGELFF. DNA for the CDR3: TGTGCCACCAGGTTGCAGAGGGGGGACGCCTTGGGGGAGCTGTTTTTT. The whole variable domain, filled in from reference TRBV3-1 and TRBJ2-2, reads DTAVSQTPKYLVTQMGNDKSIKCEQNLGHDTMYWYKQDSKKFLKIMFSYNNKELIINETVPNRFSPKSPDKAHLNLHINSLELGDSAVYFCATRLQRGDALGELFFGEGSRLTVL.

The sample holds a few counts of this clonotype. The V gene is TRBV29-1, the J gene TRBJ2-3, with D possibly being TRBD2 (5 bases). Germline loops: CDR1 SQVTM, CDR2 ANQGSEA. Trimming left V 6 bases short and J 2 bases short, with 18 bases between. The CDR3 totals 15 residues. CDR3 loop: CSVKGQSGFTDTQYF. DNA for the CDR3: TGCAGCGTGAAGGGCCAATCGGGGTTCACAGATACGCAGTATTTT.

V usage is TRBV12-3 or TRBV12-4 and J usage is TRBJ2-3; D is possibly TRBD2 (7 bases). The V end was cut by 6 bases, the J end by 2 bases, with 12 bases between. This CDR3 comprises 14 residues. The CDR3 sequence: CASRRGGATDTQYF. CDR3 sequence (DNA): TGTGCCAGCAGACGAGGGGGGGCCACAGATACGCAGTATTTT.

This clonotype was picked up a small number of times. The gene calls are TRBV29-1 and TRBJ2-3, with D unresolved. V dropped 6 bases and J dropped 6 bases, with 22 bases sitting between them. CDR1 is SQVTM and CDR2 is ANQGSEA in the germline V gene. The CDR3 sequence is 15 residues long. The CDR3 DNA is TGCAGCGTGAGGCTTCGCGTTAGTTTGGGGGATACGCAGTATTTT. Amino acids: CSVRLRVSLGDTQYF.

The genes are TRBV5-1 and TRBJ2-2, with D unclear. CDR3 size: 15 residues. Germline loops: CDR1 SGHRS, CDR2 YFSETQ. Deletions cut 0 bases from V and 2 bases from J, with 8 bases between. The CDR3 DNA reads TGCGCCAGCAGCTTGGCTGTTCTCAACACCGGGGAGCTGTTTTTT. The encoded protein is CASSLAVLNTGELFF.

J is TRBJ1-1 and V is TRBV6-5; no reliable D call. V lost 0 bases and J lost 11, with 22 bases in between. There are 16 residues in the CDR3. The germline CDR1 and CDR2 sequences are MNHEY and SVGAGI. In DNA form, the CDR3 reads TGTGCCAGCAGTTACTCGTTGGTATTATTCGGGATCAGGGCTTTCTTT. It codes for CASSYSLVLFGIRAFF.

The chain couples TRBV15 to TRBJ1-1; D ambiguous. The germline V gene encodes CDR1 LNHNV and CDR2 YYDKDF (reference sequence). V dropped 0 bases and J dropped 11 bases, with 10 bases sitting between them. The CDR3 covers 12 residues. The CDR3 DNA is TGTGCCACCAGCAGAGATGACGGGCTGGCTTTCTTT. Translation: CATSRDDGLAFF.

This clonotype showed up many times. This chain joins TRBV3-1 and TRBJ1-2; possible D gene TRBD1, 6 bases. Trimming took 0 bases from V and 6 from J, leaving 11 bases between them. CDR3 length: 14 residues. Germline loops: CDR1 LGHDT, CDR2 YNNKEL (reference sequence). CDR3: CASSQEGQSNGYTF. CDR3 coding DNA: TGTGCCAGCAGCCAAGAAGGACAGTCGAATGGCTACACCTTC. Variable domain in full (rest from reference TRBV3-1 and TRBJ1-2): DTAVSQTPKYLVTQMGNDKSIKCEQNLGHDTMYWYKQDSKKFLKIMFSYNNKELIINETVPNRFSPKSPDKAHLNLHINSLELGDSAVYFCASSQEGQSNGYTFGSGTRLTVV.

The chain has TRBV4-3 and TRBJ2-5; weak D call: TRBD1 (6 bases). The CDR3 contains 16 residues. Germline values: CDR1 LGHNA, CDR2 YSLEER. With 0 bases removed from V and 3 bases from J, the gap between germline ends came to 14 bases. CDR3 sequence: CASSQDWGQGKETQYF. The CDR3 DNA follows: TGCGCCAGCAGCCAAGATTGGGGTCAGGGGAAAGAGACCCAGTACTTC.

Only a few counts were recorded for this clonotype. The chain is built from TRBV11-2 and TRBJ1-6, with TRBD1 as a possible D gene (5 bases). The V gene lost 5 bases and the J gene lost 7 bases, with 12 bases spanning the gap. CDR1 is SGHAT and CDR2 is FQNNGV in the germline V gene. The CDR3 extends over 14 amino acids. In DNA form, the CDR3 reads TGTGCCAGCAGCCCCACCGGGGGAAATTCACCCCTCCACTTT. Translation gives CASSPTGGNSPLHF.

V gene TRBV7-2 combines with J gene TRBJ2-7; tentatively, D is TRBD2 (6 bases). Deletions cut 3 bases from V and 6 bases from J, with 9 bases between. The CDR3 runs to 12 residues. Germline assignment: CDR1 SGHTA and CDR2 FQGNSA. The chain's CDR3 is CASSLGTPEQYF. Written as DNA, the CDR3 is TGTGCCAGCAGCTTGGGGACTCCCGAGCAGTACTTC.

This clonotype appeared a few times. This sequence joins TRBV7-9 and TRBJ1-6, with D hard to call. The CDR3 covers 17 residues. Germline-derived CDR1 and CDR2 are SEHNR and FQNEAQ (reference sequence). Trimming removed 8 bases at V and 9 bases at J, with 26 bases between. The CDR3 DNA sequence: TGTGCCAGCTCCTTTGTGGGCCAGGCCCATTCGGGTTCACCCCTCCACTTT. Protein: CASSFVGQAHSGSPLHF.

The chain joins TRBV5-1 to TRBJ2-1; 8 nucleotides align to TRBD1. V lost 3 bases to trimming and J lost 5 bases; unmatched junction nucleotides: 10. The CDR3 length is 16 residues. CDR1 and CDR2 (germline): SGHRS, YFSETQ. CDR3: CASSSGQGLTHNEQFF. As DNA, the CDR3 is TGCGCCAGCAGCTCTGGACAGGGCCTCACCCACAATGAGCAGTTCTTC.

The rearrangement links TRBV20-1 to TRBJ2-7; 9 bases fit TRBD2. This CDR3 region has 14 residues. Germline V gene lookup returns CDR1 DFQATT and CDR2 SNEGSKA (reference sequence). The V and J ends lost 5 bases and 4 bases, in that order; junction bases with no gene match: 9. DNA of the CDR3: TGCAGTGCTCGCGGGGGGGGAAGTGGGTACGAGCAGTACTTC. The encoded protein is CSARGGGSGYEQYF.

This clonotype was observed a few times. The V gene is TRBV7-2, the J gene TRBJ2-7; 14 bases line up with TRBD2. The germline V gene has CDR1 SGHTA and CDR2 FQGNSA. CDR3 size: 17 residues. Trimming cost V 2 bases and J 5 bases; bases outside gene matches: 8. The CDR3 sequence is CASSLRLAGGLMHEQYF. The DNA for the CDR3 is TGTGCCAGCAGCTTAAGACTAGCGGGGGGGCTAATGCACGAGCAGTACTTC.

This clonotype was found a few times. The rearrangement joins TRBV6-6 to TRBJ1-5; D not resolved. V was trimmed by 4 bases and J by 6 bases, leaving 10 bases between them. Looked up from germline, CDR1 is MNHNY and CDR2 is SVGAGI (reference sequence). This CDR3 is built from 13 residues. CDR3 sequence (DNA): TGTGCCAGCAGTTTGGGTTATAGTCAGCCCCAGCATTTT. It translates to CASSLGYSQPQHF.

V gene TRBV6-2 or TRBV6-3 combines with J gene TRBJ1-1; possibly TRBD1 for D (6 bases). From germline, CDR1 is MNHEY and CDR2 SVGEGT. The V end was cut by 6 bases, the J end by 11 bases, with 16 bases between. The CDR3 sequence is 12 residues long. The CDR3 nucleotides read TGTGCCAGCAGAGAAGGTTCAGGGGTCGCTTTCTTT. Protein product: CASREGSGVAFF.

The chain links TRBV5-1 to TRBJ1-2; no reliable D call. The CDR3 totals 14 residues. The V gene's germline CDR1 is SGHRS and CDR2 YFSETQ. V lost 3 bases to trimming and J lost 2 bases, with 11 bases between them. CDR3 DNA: TGCGCCAGCAGCTCAACCGCCAGGAACTATGGCTACACCTTC. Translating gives CASSSTARNYGYTF.

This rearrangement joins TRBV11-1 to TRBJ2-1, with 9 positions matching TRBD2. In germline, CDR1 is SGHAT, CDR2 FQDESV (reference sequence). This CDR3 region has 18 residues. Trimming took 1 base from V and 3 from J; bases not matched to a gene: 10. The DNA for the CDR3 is TGTGCCAGCAGCTTAGTAGGATCTAGCGGGACCTACTACAATGAGCAGTTCTTC. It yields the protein CASSLVGSSGTYYNEQFF.

The CDR3 coding sequence is TGTGCCAGCAGCTACGGACAGGCTTCTTACACCGGGGAGCTGTTTTTT. This gives the protein CASSYGQASYTGELFF. The chain has TRBV7-9 and TRBJ2-2; 7 nucleotides line up with TRBD1. This CDR3 has 16 residues. The V and J ends lost 4 bases and 3 bases, in that order; junction bases with no gene match: 8. Germline V CDR1 and CDR2: SEHNR, FQNEAQ (reference sequence).